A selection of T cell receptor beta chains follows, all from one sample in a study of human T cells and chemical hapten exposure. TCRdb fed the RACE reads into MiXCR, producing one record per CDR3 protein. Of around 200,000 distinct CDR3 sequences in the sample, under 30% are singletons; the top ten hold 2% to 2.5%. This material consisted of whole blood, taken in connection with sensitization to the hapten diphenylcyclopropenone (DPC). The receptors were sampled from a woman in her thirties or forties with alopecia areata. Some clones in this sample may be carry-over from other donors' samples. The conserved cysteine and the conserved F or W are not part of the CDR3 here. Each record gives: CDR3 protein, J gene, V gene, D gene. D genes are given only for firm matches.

cdr3_aa: ASSFYLAGQETQY
j_call: TRBJ2-5
v_call: TRBV27
d_call: TRBD2

cdr3_aa: AISSGTGYEKLF
j_call: TRBJ1-4
v_call: TRBV10-3
d_call: TRBD1

cdr3_aa: ASSQDSGGGYGYT
j_call: TRBJ1-2
v_call: TRBV4-2
d_call: NA

cdr3_aa: ASSLNWRETQY
j_call: TRBJ2-5
v_call: TRBV28
d_call: NA

cdr3_aa: ASRVARATEAF
j_call: TRBJ1-1
v_call: TRBV12-3/TRBV12-4
d_call: NA

cdr3_aa: ASSLTSGSAYNEQF
j_call: TRBJ2-1
v_call: TRBV5-1
d_call: TRBD2

cdr3_aa: ASSKKKVYGYGYT
j_call: TRBJ1-2
v_call: TRBV21-1
d_call: NA

cdr3_aa: ASSPLTSDSTDTQY
j_call: TRBJ2-3
v_call: TRBV5-1
d_call: TRBD2

cdr3_aa: ASNVSSTGDTQY
j_call: TRBJ2-3
v_call: TRBV25-1
d_call: NA

cdr3_aa: SVGGGQGYEQY
j_call: TRBJ2-7
v_call: TRBV29-1
d_call: TRBD1

cdr3_aa: ASRLPRTGGADTGELF
j_call: TRBJ2-2
v_call: TRBV6-6
d_call: TRBD1

cdr3_aa: SAFQGGGNTEAF
j_call: TRBJ1-1
v_call: TRBV20-1
d_call: TRBD1

cdr3_aa: ATSDDRTSHDTQY
j_call: TRBJ2-3
v_call: TRBV24-1
d_call: NA

cdr3_aa: SARLLSPLLGEQY
j_call: TRBJ2-7
v_call: TRBV20-1
d_call: NA

cdr3_aa: SVVASGNTEAF
j_call: TRBJ1-1
v_call: TRBV29-1
d_call: NA

cdr3_aa: ASSFRGGRASDTQY
j_call: TRBJ2-3
v_call: TRBV7-2
d_call: TRBD2

cdr3_aa: SAREGTGLAPQH
j_call: TRBJ1-5
v_call: TRBV20-1
d_call: NA

cdr3_aa: ASSPNQGVPYEQY
j_call: TRBJ2-7
v_call: TRBV5-4
d_call: NA

cdr3_aa: ASSFELQTSYEQY
j_call: TRBJ2-7
v_call: TRBV12-3/TRBV12-4
d_call: NA

cdr3_aa: ASSPGTGPYEQY
j_call: TRBJ2-7
v_call: TRBV18
d_call: TRBD1

cdr3_aa: SARGGWGALGYT
j_call: TRBJ1-2
v_call: TRBV20-1
d_call: NA

cdr3_aa: ASSLNKEGANTGELF
j_call: TRBJ2-2
v_call: TRBV7-3
d_call: NA

cdr3_aa: SVIRDGRTDTQY
j_call: TRBJ2-3
v_call: TRBV29-1
d_call: NA

cdr3_aa: SARDRTSPLH
j_call: TRBJ1-6
v_call: TRBV20-1
d_call: NA

cdr3_aa: ASSQGASGGTNEQF
j_call: TRBJ2-1
v_call: TRBV4-3
d_call: TRBD2

cdr3_aa: ASSQAGVYNEQF
j_call: TRBJ2-1
v_call: TRBV9
d_call: TRBD2

cdr3_aa: SASSGNTIY
j_call: TRBJ1-3
v_call: TRBV20-1
d_call: NA

cdr3_aa: ASSPTSESNYEQY
j_call: TRBJ2-7
v_call: TRBV7-9
d_call: TRBD2

cdr3_aa: AIRAPLPEGTEAF
j_call: TRBJ1-1
v_call: TRBV10-3
d_call: NA

cdr3_aa: ASSYNGVREGEAF
j_call: TRBJ1-1
v_call: TRBV6-6
d_call: NA

cdr3_aa: ASSALPEGGEGLEQF
j_call: TRBJ2-1
v_call: TRBV9
d_call: NA

cdr3_aa: SVESGAPDTQY
j_call: TRBJ2-3
v_call: TRBV29-1
d_call: NA

cdr3_aa: ASSQDVADETQY
j_call: TRBJ2-5
v_call: TRBV4-2
d_call: NA

cdr3_aa: ASSLGRGLMGWTEAF
j_call: TRBJ1-1
v_call: TRBV7-8
d_call: NA

cdr3_aa: ASSLEQGYTDTQY
j_call: TRBJ2-3
v_call: TRBV7-6
d_call: NA

cdr3_aa: ASFPRLAGVYYEQY
j_call: TRBJ2-7
v_call: TRBV28
d_call: TRBD2